The sequence of this T cell receptor beta chain was determined in a study of cytomegalovirus exposure and HLA in healthy donors. 60 Vbeta and 13 Jbeta primers were used in PCR. Generated by immunoSEQ multiplex PCR, the TCRdb table keeps only in-frame clones and is missing some. The sample includes just under 250,000 clones, 82% of them seen just once. Germline V gene data show CDR1 as SQVTM and CDR2 as ANQGSEA. The CDR3 extends over 11 amino acids. Trimming removed 7 bases at V and 1 base at J, with 7 bases between. The TCR was taken from a woman in her thirties or forties in good health and CMV-seropositive. Source material: PBMCs. The chain employs TRBV29-1 and TRBJ1-1, with a tentative D call TRBD1 (5 bases). The DNA of the CDR3 is TGCAGCGAAGACAGGAACACTGAAGCTTTCTTT. Translation: CSEDRNTEAFF. Variable domain in full (rest from reference TRBV29-1 and TRBJ1-1): SAVISQKPSRDICQRGTSLTIQCQVDSQVTMMFWYRQQPGQSLTLIATANQGSEATYESGFVIDKFPISRPNLTFSTLTVSNMSPEDSSIYLCSEDRNTEAFFGQGTRLTVV.